Given below is one T cell receptor beta chain in context. Its target is not known. The record originates from a study of T cells after yellow fever vaccination. Looking at the study overall: Fractions containing few cells were prepared with SMART-Seq v4 Ultra Low Input.

Study-level findings and limits: FACS-sorted repertoires might harbor abundant contaminating clonotypes from the bulk population. At under 97% for CD4 and just over 85% for CD8, most primary-vaccination clones showed up again after the booster.

Production of TCR cDNA was by 5'RACE template switching, which also added a universal primer site and UMIs. Using its own MiXCR run on the 5' RACE reads, TCRdb lists one record per CDR3 protein. The sample has approximately 550,000 distinct CDR3 sequences; roughly 12% are singletons. CDR1 LGHDT and CDR2 YNNKEL come from the germline V gene (reference sequence). The V and J ends lost 1 base and 5 bases, in that order; junction bases with no gene match: 12. The CDR3 is made up of 17 amino acids. This sequence was found in a man younger than 45 who received the YFV17D yellow fever vaccine. Source: PBMCs, taken on the day of the yellow fever booster vaccination. The V and J genes are TRBV3-1 and TRBJ2-5, with 8 bases fitting TRBD2. The CDR3 nucleotides read TGTGCCAGCAGCCAAGCCCGATCCGGGACTAGTTTTGAGACCCAGTACTTC. This codes for CASSQARSGTSFETQYF.